This T cell receptor beta chain originates from a study of T cells in localized non-small cell lung cancer (dated by TCRdb to the early 2020s). With respect to the entire study: The study examined T cell repertoires in 236 patients with early-stage NSCLC and compared tumors with uninvolved tumor-adjacent lungs. The cohort was made up of approximately 250 treatment-naive NSCLC patients whose localized lung tumors had been resected. Of the NSCLC patients, fewer than 150 were male and approximately 110 were female, and the mean age was about 69 years. Study-level results and caveats: Because the study design was exploratory, TCR variables were selected using unadjusted p-values without false-discovery rate correction. Longer overall survival was associated with higher blood T cell density, whereas shorter survival was associated with higher adjacent-lung clonality. Because multi-region sequencing of the tumors was not done, intratumor heterogeneity could not be ruled out. A median of roughly 58 of the top 100 tumor clones were detected in paired uninvolved adjacent lung, and 28 of these tumor clones were also found among the top 100 clones of the paired uninvolved adjacent lung. Uninvolved tumor-adjacent lung showed the highest T cell clonality, higher than tumor, which suggests more focused antigenic responses in the uninvolved tumor-adjacent lung.

Concerning this clone itself: Its antigen remains unidentified. Within one base of it there is no much larger clone, and no base qualities were kept.

At diagnosis, tumor, uninvolved tumor-adjacent lung and peripheral blood were collected and then preserved as a mix of FFPE and fresh-frozen material. For TCR repertoire profiling, blood samples were analyzed as peripheral blood mononuclear cells. TCR beta CDR3 regions were sequenced from DNA using the immunoSEQ Assay. In the paper's pipeline: T cell density was computed as TCR beta template counts normalized to usable DNA estimated by amplifying housekeeping genes. Using the preseqR package, richness was estimated by extrapolating to 120,000 templates for tissue samples and 400,000 templates for PBMC samples. Clonality was calculated as one minus Pielou's evenness. Differential abundance testing on productive amino-acid clonotypes, with a minimum total count of 5 and an alpha of 0.1, was used to identify tissue-enriched TCRs. Repertoire overlap between compartments was quantified with the Jaccard Index and Morisita Overlap Index. GLIPH clustered TCR beta CDR3s with public tetramer-defined viral CDR3s; viral motifs required at least three viral sequences plus V-gene enrichment. Entries here come from immuneACCESS through TCRdb and include only in-frame sequences with V and J called. Some clones fail to appear in such tables; in the studies checked, an unresolved V gene covers under half of the shortfall, and the cause of the remainder is unknown. The V and J calls and clone size were taken over from that table, and D and trimming were inferred from the DNA. The sample has tens of thousands of clones on record, about three quarters of them singletons. The top ten constitute around 21% of the sample.

The sequencing here drew on PBMCs, taken before any cancer treatment. This TCR derives from a man between 35 and 75 years old with stage II squamous cell lung carcinoma.

The CDR3 region: CASRDRGNQPQHF. The nucleotide sequence reads TGTGCCAGCAGAGACAGGGGCAATCAGCCCCAGCATTTT. Here the chain combines TRBV7-8 and TRBJ1-5, with 7 middle bases fitting TRBD1. V has 6 bases trimmed and J has 2 bases trimmed; junction bases matching no gene number 1. From the cysteine up to the phenylalanine, the CDR3 has a length of 13 residues. The sequence is cut down to CDR3 DNA, 39 bases in frame from base 1. CDR1 and CDR2 were assigned from the germline V gene as SGHVS and FQNEAQ.